This TCR beta chain was sequenced for a study of cytomegalovirus exposure and HLA in healthy donors (dated by TCRdb to between 2016 and 2019). A note on the overall study: According to an earlier analysis of several hundred of the donors, 150 million to 200 million T cells yielded some 120 million unique TCR beta sequences and approximately 280 Gb of sequence data. About 320 gigabases of sequencing data and approximately 84 million unique TCR sequences were included in an early release covering under 650 HLA-typed donors. Of the roughly 400 genotyped donors, roughly 76% were placed in the genetic ancestry cluster associated with self-reported Caucasian donors. The study aimed to test whether signatures of past pathogen exposure could be identified by cataloging public T cell receptors. The study used immunosequencing to profile the T cell repertoires of several hundred subjects and linked those repertoires to cytomegalovirus serostatus. Besides the first cohort of some 670 subjects, a separate validation cohort made up of 120 or so different subjects was used. To predict cytomegalovirus infection status, the study combined high-throughput TCR immunosequencing, statistical association of individual TCRs with disease status, and machine learning. A later analysis re-examined previously published TCR beta repertoires from just over 650 donors and added high-resolution HLA genotyping to investigate patterns of TCR occurrence. Rather than drawing on any new phenotypic data, the later analysis identified candidate immune exposures from TCR beta sequences and the way those sequences occurred across donors. In an earlier analysis of 587 of the donors, high-throughput TCR beta sequencing was used to judge whether each TCR beta V gene segment behaved as functional or pseudogenic. Donor age, sex, ethnicity and CMV serostatus were compiled together with the repertoire data. Genome-wide SNP genotypes for about 60% of the roughly 670 donors were used in a later genetic analysis, which treated that subset as a discovery cohort. All discovery cohort repertoires had been generated using a single sequencing platform. HLA typing covered class I and class II loci at four-digit resolution. Typing coverage varied by locus: about 620-630 donors for A, B, C, DRB1 and DQB1; about 520 for DQA1; approximately 610 for DPA1; approximately 490 for DPB1. Four to six DR-DQ haplotypes were handled as single units for association and clustering, since linkage in the cohort was strong. Among approximately 370 genotyped donors of the cohort, an average of roughly 230,000 unique TCR beta nucleotide sequences was sequenced per donor, of which about 19% were non-productive. The investigation overall reported the following: The earlier analysis of approximately 540 of the donors excluded over 15 rarely observed V segments, including chromosome 9 orphons, because counts were too low. In an earlier analysis of some 540 of the donors, most TCR beta V segments appeared in productive rearrangements about 90% or about 30% of the time, broadly matching IMGT annotations. Linkage disequilibrium might explain the correlated functional status among segregating V segments, but an unknown experimental factor could not be ruled out. The cohort was sequenced for TCR beta chains only, and without alpha or paired-chain data the features that could be detected were limited. Assigning TCR associations to individual alleles was difficult when HLA alleles, especially DR and DQ, strongly co-occurred. In vitro tests confirmed that a few of the cytomegalovirus-associated TCR beta chains recognize cytomegalovirus antigens. CMV serostatus was the only immune exposure information available for the cohort. In a later analysis, HLA-associated TCR beta chains showed more clonal expansion and lower generation probabilities than non-associated chains that were equally common. A later genetic analysis associated a missense DCLRE1C variant with V-gene and J-gene trimming of TCR beta chains, and an independent cohort replicated the association. Most CMV-associated TCR beta chains appeared to be HLA-restricted in a later analysis, and the HLA associations seemed to be driven largely by CMV exposure. A further reported finding was that TCR beta sequences accurately predicted the HLA-A and HLA-B alleles for most subjects in the first cohort. A later analysis reported that several top co-occurrence clusters appeared linked to parvovirus B19, influenza, CMV and Epstein-Barr virus. In the study, about 150 TCR beta chains were listed as associated with cytomegalovirus. The authors suggested that the approach could potentially be generalized to other disease states and immunological phenotypes. The 87-base-pair reads could not distinguish some IMGT-functional V segments, including TRBV6-2 and TRBV6-3, so those segments were excluded. Compared with the approximately 720-donor mean, donors in an Asian-associated ancestry cluster had fewer N-insertions in productive TCRs, according to a later genetic analysis. At a false discovery rate of 0.05, a later analysis linked 15,000 to 20,000 TCR beta sequences to specific HLA alleles. HLA typing was unavailable for some donors at each locus, so association tests used only the typed subset. According to a later analysis, TCR association rates differed among HLA loci, with DRB1 alleles showing the most associated TCRs and HLA-C alleles showing the fewest. In both the original and validation cohorts, the classifier was reported to diagnose cytomegalovirus status with high specificity and sensitivity. Roughly uniform sequencing depth across donors was assumed in presence/absence analyses, although this assumption may not hold. A cluster of highly shared sequence variants was judged likely to represent a technical artifact of the sequencing pipeline. Most TCR sequences were observed very rarely across donors, whereas some public TCRs were present in many individuals.

The library was prepared using the immunoSEQ multiplex PCR assay. For the multiplex PCR, a mixture combining 60 forward primers for TCR Vbeta segments and 13 reverse primers for TCR Jbeta segments was used. The CDR3 region of rearranged TCR beta genes was amplified from genomic DNA with a multiplex PCR assay. The amplified TCR beta libraries were sequenced on the Illumina HiSeq System as 87-base-pair reads. The original methods were these. In a later analysis, 70 million to 95 million unique TCR beta chains were counted across the roughly 610 repertoires, and about 10 million of these chains were shared by at least two donors. Raw reads were error-corrected and collapsed into unique sequences by a nearest-neighbor algorithm in which closely related sequences were merged to remove PCR and sequencing errors. V, D and J gene segments were assigned by aligning CDR3 sequences to IMGT reference sequences. For a sequence to be retained, at least a six-nucleotide match to both a V gene segment and a J gene segment was required. Rearrangements were classified as productive when the CDR3 lacked stop codons and remained in frame with V and J, and all other rearrangements were classified as non-productive. Following IMGT convention, CDR3 was defined as the stretch from the second conserved V-encoded cysteine to the conserved J-encoded phenylalanine. Sequences without an unambiguous match to a single V gene segment were excluded from the earlier analysis of several hundred of the donors. In an earlier analysis of approximately 610 of the donors, V segments were called functional above 56.7% productive rearrangements and were called segregating when the between-donor standard deviation exceeded 5%. A statistical classification framework was built for diagnosing cytomegalovirus status from the catalog of TCR beta chain sequences. V and J gene assignment, in a later analysis, came from comparing TCR nucleotide sequences with IMGT/GENE-DB human TR gene sequences. The TCRdist pipeline was used in a later analysis to assign CDR3 sequences and most-parsimonious VDJ recombination scenarios. In a later analysis, each TCR beta chain was defined by its CDR3 amino acid sequence together with its V-gene family, and reads without a unique V-gene family were excluded. To address suspected cross-contamination and a sequencing artifact, a later analysis removed 550 to 750 highly shared, low-generation-probability nucleotide sequences. In a later analysis, a clonal expansion index was calculated for each public chain from normalized within-repertoire ranks of inferred template counts. Generation probabilities in a later analysis came from a VDJ recombination model fitted to out-of-frame rearrangements, and those results were checked against IGoR. Hypergeometric tests were used in a later analysis to score TCR-TCR, TCR-HLA and TCR-CMV co-occurrence, with a repertoire-size bias correction applied to the TCR pairs. In a later analysis, false discovery rates were estimated by permuting HLA or CMV assignments 20 times. In a later analysis, co-occurring TCRs were grouped using DBSCAN, and TCRdist sequence similarity was added for clustering within HLA-allele-positive subsets. Co-occurrence clustering excluded repertoires with fewer than 30,000 or more than 120,000 public chains, plus five with anomalous nucleotide sharing. Drawn from immuneACCESS, this table holds only the in-frame rearrangements with V and J called that TCRdb kept. Clones are partly lost; checked studies trace under half to an unresolved V gene and leave the rest unexplained. V and J calls and clone size are as listed in that table; D and trimming were resolved from the DNA. This sample lists some 120,000 clones; about 80% were detected once. Roughly 9.3% of the sample is in the top ten clones.

In total, fewer than 750 healthy bone marrow donors made up the cohort. All cohort members were sampled while nominally healthy, although unrecorded immune exposures were likely present. The donor tested CMV seropositive and was one of the 289 seropositive cohort members. Each donor provided a peripheral blood sample, and peripheral blood mononuclear cells were used for TCR beta sequencing. Genomic DNA was extracted from the blood cell samples with the Qiagen DNeasy Blood Extraction Kit. For CDR1 and CDR2, the germline V gene (reference sequence) lists LNHNV and YYDKDF. V is cut by 0 bases and J by 0 bases, and the space between the germline ends is 8 bases. The CDR3 holds 15 amino acids from the cysteine to the phenylalanine. Only the CDR3 portion is preserved as DNA: 45 bases, with reading frame beginning at the first base. A word on this clone: There is no known antigen for this receptor. Base qualities are not provided; no much larger clone lies one nucleotide away.

Here the chain combines TRBV15 and TRBJ2-5, with a weak D call of TRBD1 (5 bases match). This clonotype was sampled from a woman aged 50 to 60 in good health and CMV-seropositive. Material for sequencing was PBMCs. The CDR3 region: CATSRDRGHQETQYF. The DNA is TGTGCCACCAGCAGAGATAGGGGTCACCAAGAGACCCAGTACTTC.